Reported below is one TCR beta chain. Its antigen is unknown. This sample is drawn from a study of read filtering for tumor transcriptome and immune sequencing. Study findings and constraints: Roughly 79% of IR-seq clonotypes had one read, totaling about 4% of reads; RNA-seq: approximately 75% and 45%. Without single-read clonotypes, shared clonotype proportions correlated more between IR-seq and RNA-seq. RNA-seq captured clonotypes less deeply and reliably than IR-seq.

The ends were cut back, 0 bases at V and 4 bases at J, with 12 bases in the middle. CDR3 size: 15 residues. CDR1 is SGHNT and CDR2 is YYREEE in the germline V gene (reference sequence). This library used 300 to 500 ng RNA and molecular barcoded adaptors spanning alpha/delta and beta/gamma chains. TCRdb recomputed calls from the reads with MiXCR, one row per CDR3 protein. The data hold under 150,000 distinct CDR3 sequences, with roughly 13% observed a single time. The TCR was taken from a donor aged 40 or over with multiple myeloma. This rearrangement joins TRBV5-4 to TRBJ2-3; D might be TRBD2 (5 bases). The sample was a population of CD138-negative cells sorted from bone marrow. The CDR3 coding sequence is TGTGCCAGCAGCTTGGCCTGGGAGTCGGCAGATACGCAGTATTTT. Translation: CASSLAWESADTQYF. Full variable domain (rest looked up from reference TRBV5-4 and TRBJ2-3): ETGVTQSPTHLIKTRGQQVTLRCSSQSGHNTVSWYQQALGQGPQFIFQYYREEENGRGNFPPRFSGLQFPNYSSELNVNALELDDSALYLCASSLAWESADTQYFGPGTRLTVL.